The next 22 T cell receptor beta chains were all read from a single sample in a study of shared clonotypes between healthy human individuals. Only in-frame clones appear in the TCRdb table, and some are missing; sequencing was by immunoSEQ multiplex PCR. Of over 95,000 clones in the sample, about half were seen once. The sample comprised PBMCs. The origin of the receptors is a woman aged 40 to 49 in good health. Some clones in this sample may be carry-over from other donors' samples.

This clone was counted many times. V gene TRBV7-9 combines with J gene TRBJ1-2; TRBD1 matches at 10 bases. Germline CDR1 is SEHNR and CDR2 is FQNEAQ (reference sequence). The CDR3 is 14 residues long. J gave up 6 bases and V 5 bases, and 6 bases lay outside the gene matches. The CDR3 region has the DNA TGTGCCAGCAGCCCCAGCGGGACAGGGGATGGCTACACCTTC. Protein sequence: CASSPSGTGDGYTF.

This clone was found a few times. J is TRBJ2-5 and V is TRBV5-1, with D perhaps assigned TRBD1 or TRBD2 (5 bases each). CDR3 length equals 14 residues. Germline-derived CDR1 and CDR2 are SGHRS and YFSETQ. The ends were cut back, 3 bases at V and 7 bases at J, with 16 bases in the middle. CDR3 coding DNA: TGCGCCAGCAGCTGGGGGACCGCTGAGGGGACCCAGTACTTC. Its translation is CASSWGTAEGTQYF.

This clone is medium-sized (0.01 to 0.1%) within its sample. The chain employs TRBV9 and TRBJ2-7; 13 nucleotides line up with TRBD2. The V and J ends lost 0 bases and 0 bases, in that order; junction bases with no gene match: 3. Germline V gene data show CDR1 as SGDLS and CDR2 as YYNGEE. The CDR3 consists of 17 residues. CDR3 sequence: CASSVGTSGSSSYEQYF. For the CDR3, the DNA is TGTGCCAGCAGCGTAGGGACTAGCGGGAGTAGCTCCTACGAGCAGTACTTC.

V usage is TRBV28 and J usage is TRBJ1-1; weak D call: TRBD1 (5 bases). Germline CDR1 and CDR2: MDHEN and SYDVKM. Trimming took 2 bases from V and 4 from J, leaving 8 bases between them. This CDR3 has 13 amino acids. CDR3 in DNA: TGTGCCAGCAGTTTACAGGGAGGCACTGAAGCTTTCTTT. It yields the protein CASSLQGGTEAFF.

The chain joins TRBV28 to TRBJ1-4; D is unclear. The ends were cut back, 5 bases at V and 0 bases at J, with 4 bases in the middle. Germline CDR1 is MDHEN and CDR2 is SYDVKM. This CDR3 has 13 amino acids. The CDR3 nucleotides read TGTGCCAGCAGTGACGCAACTAATGAAAAACTGTTTTTT. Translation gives CASSDATNEKLFF.

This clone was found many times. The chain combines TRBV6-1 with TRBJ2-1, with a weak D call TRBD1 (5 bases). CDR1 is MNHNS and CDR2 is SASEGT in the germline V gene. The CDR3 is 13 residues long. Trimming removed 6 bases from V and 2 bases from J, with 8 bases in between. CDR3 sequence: CASRQDAYNEQFF. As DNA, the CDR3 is TGTGCCAGCAGACAGGATGCCTACAATGAGCAGTTCTTC.

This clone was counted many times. The CDR3 DNA follows: TGTGCCAGCGGCACTGGGAATAGCAATCAGCCCCAGCATTTT. This gives the protein CASGTGNSNQPQHF. The chain recombines TRBV28 with TRBJ1-5; D not resolved. Trimming took off 8 bases at V and 0 bases at J, with 11 bases between the two ends. CDR1 MDHEN and CDR2 SYDVKM come from the germline V gene. CDR3 length: 14 residues.

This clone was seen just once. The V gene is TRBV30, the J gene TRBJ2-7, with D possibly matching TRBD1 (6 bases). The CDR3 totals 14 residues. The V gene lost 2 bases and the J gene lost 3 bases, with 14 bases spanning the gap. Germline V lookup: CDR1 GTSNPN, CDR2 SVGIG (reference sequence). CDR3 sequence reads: CAWSLDRYNYEQYF. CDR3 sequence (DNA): TGTGCCTGGAGTCTCGACAGGTACAACTACGAGCAGTACTTC. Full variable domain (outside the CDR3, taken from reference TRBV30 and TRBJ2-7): SQTIHQWPATLVQPVGSPLSLECTVEGTSNPNLYWYRQAAGRGLQLLFYSVGIGQISSEVPQNLSASRPQDRQFILSSKKLLLSDSGFYLCAWSLDRYNYEQYFGPGTRLTVT.

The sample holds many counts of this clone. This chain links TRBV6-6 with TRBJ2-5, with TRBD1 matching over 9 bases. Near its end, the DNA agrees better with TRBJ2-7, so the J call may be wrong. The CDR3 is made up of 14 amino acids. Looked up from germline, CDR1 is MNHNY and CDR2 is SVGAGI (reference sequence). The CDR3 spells CASMMETGGYEQYF. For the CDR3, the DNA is TGTGCCAGCATGATGGAGACAGGGGGCTACGAGCAGTACTTC.

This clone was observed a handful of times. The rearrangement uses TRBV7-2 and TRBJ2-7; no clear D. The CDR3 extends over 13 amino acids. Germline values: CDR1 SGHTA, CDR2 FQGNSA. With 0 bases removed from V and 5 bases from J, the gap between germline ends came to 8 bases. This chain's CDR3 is CASSLANSDEQYF. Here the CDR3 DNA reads TGTGCCAGCAGCTTAGCGAATTCGGACGAGCAGTACTTC.

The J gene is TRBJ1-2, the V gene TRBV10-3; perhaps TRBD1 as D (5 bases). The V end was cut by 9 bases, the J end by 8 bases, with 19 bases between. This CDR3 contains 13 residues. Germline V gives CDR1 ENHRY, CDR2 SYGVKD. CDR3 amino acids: CAIKTENIGGYTF. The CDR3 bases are TGTGCCATTAAGACAGAGAACATAGGCGGCTACACCTTC.

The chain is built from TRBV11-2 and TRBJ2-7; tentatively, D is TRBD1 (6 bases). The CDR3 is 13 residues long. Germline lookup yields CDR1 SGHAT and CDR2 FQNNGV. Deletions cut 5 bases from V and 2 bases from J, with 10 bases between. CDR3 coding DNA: TGTGCCAGCAGCCCCGGACAGACCTACGAGCAGTACTTC. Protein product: CASSPGQTYEQYF.

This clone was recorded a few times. CDR3 loop: CASSLQDNQPQHF. The CDR3 coding sequence is TGTGCCAGCAGTCTTCAAGACAATCAGCCCCAGCATTTT. The chain combines TRBV28 with TRBJ1-5; D not certain. The CDR3 runs 13 residues. CDR1 and CDR2 (germline): MDHEN, SYDVKM. Trimming pared 5 bases from V and 3 bases from J, leaving 8 bases between.

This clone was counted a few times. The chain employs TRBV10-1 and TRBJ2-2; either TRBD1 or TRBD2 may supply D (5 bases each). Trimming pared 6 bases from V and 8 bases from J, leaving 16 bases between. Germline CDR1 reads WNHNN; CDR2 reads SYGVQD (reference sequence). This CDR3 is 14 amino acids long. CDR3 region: CASSAGSPGGELFF. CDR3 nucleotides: TGCGCCAGCAGCGCAGGGTCACCGGGGGGGGAGCTGTTTTTT.

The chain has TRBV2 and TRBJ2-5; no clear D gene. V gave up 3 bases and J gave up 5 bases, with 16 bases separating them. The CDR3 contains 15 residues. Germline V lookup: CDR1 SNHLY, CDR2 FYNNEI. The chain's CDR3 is CASSEESVSPETQYF. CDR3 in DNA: TGTGCCAGCAGTGAGGAAAGCGTAAGTCCCGAGACCCAGTACTTC. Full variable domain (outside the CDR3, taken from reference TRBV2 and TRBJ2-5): EPEVTQTPSHQVTQMGQEVILRCVPISNHLYFYWYRQILGQKVEFLVSFYNNEISEKSEIFDDQFSVERPDGSNFTLKIRSTKLEDSAMYFCASSEESVSPETQYFGPGTRLLVL.

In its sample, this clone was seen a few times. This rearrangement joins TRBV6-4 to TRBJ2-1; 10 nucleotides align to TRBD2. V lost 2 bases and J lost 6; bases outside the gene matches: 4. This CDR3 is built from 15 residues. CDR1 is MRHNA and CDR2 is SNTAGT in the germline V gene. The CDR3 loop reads CASSDLAGAGNEQFF. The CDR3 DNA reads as TGTGCCAGCAGTGACCTAGCGGGAGCGGGCAATGAGCAGTTCTTC.

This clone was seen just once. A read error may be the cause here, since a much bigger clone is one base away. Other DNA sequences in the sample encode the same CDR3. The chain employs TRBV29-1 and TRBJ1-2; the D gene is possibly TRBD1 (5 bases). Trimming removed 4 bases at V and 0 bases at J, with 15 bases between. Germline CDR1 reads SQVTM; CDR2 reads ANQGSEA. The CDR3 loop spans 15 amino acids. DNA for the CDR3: TGCAGCGTTGCTGGGGCGGGCACTGCTAACTATGGCTACACCTTC. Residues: CSVAGAGTANYGYTF.

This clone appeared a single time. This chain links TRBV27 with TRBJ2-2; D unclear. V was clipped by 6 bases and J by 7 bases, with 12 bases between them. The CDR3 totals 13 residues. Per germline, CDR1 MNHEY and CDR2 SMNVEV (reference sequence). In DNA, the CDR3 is TGTGCCAGCAGGGTCTCTGGTTACGGGGAGCTGTTTTTT. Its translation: CASRVSGYGELFF.

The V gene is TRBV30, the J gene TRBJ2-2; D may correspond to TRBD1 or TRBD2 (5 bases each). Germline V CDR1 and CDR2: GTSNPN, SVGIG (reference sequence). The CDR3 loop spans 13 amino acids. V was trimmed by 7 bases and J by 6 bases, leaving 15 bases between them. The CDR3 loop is CAFSGTLSGELFF. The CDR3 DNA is TGTGCCTTCTCCGGGACCCTTTCCGGGGAGCTGTTTTTT.

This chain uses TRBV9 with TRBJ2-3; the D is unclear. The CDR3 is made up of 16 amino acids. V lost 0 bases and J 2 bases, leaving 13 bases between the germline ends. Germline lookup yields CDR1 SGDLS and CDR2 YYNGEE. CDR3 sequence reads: CASSVEVSGSTDTQYF. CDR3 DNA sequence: TGTGCCAGCAGCGTAGAGGTTAGTGGGTCCACAGATACGCAGTATTTT.

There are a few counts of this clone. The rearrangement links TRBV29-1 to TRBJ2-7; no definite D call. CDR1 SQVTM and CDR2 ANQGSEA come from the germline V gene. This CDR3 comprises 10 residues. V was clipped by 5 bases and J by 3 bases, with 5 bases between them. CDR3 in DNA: TGCAGCGTTCTAGGCTACGAGCAGTACTTC. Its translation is CSVLGYEQYF.

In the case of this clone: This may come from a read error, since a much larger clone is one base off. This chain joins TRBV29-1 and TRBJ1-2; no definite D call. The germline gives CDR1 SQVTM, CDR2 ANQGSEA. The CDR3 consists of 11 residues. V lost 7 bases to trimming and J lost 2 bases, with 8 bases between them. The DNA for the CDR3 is TGCAGCGCGGGAGGCAACTATGGCTACACCTTC. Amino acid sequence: CSAGGNYGYTF.